This T cell receptor (beta chain) was recorded in a study of chemoradiotherapy in HPV16-positive cancers (dated by TCRdb to between 2020 and 2023). Regarding the research as a whole: Candidate HPV-specific T-cell clones and common TCR motifs were defined through functional T-cell assays on cells from a couple of HPV16-positive patients. The candidate HPV-specific TCRs and motifs were then tracked in TCR repertoires from 86 patients with HPV-related cancers. Whether T-cell immunity against the HPV oncoproteins E6 and E7 changes during chemoradiotherapy and whether survival is affected by this immunity were examined in the study.

Library prep was done by the immunoSEQ multiplex PCR assay. TCRdb provides this immuneACCESS table in a form limited to in-frame rearrangements. Some clones are lacking; in checked studies, under half of them reflect an unresolved V gene, and why the rest are absent is not known. Counted in this sample were about 9,000 clones; about 79% of them appeared once. 8.5% to 10% of the sample lies in the top ten. Notes on this clone: What antigen it recognizes has not been identified. No quality values exist for individual bases; no much larger clone is one base distant.

On the study overall, not on this receptor specifically: Expansion of candidate HPV-specific clones and E7-related TCR motifs was observed in the tumor microenvironment during treatment, whereas no such expansion was observed for non-HPV-specific T cells. The functional definition of HPV-specific T cells came from only a couple of HPV16-positive patients, and the survival association was reported for HPV16-positive patients. Among HPV16-positive patients, expansion of HPV-responsive T cells during chemoradiotherapy was associated with better recurrence-free survival.

Because repertoires were sampled repeatedly during chemoradiotherapy, clonal expansion in the tumor microenvironment could be followed. The germline V gene encodes CDR1 SGDLS and CDR2 YYNGEE. Trimming accounts for 3 bases at V and 2 bases at J, while the number of junction bases matched to no gene is 2. From its cysteine to its phenylalanine, the CDR3 spans 15 amino acids. Solely the CDR3 DNA is kept, with 45 bases framed from the first base. The rearranged chain carries TRBV9 and TRBJ2-7, and 13 bases in between align with TRBD2. This sequence was found in a human donor with HPV-associated anogenital cancer. Collection took place from a patient who underwent chemoradiotherapy. The CDR3 region reads CASSAGTSGTYEQYF. The nucleotide sequence is TGTGCCAGCAGCGCGGGGACTAGCGGGACCTACGAGCAGTACTTC. The full variable domain, with segments outside the CDR3 supplied by the reference TRBV9 and TRBJ2-7 proteins, appears as DSGVTQTPKHLITATGQRVTLRCSPRSGDLSVYWYQQSLDQGLQFLIQYYNGEERAKGNILERFSAQQFPDLHSELNLSSLELGDSALYFCASSAGTSGTYEQYFGPGTRLTVT.